The rows below give T cell receptor beta chains drawn from one sample of a study of CD8 T cells in Susac syndrome. TCRdb fed the immunoSEQ multiplex PCR reads into MiXCR, producing one record per CDR3 protein. The sample has about 300,000 distinct CDR3 sequences; about 89% are singletons. Material: CD8+ T cells from PBMCs. The receptors were gathered from a human donor with multiple sclerosis. CDR3s include the opening cysteine and the closing phenylalanine or tryptophan. The order of the fields is clone size, J gene, D gene, V gene, CDR3 protein, CDR3 DNA. A D gene is named only where the DNA matches it firmly. Not every row has a clone size; where given, it reads once, few, many or a size class.

NA,TRBJ2-3,NA,TRBV28,CASSLENGVRQYF,TGTGCCAGCAGTTTAGAGAACGGCGTGAGGCAGTATTTT
few,TRBJ2-7,TRBD2,TRBV12-3/TRBV12-4,CASSLEGGSGEQYF,TGTGCCAGCAGTTTAGAGGGCGGGAGCGGCGAGCAGTACTTC
NA,TRBJ2-2,TRBD2,TRBV28,CASSSPQRGGEIGELFF,TGTGCCAGCAGTTCGCCCCAGCGGGGGGGCGAGATCGGGGAGCTGTTTTTT
NA,TRBJ1-2,NA,TRBV20-1,CSASREGDGYTF,TGCAGTGCTAGCCGAGAGGGCGACGGCTACACCTTC
NA,TRBJ1-1,NA,TRBV20-1,CSARDRETEAFF,TGCAGTGCTAGAGATAGGGAAACTGAAGCTTTCTTT
NA,TRBJ1-6,TRBD1,TRBV28,CASSLRRDSYNSPLHF,TGTGCCAGCAGTTTGCGCCGGGACAGCTATAATTCACCCCTCCACTTT
NA,TRBJ1-1,NA,TRBV14,CASSHREDTEAFF,TGTGCCAGCAGCCACAGGGAGGACACTGAAGCTTTCTTT
NA,TRBJ1-1,TRBD1,TRBV19,CASRGQGAGVSAFF,TGTGCCAGTAGGGGACAGGGGGCTGGGGTTTCAGCTTTCTTT
NA,TRBJ2-7,NA,TRBV6-5,CASSYSSPSRIGLYEQYF,TGTGCCAGCAGTTACTCGTCTCCCTCGAGAATCGGTCTCTACGAGCAGTACTTC
once,TRBJ1-5,NA,TRBV28,CASSLPSEVQPQHF,TGTGCCAGCAGTTTACCCAGTGAGGTGCAGCCCCAGCATTTT
NA,TRBJ2-2,NA,TRBV20-1,CSAQPQGNTGELFF,TGCAGTGCGCAACCACAGGGGAACACCGGGGAGCTGTTTTTT
NA,TRBJ2-7,NA,TRBV20-1,CSARPDSSYEQYF,TGCAGTGCCAGACCGGACAGCTCCTACGAGCAGTACTTC
NA,TRBJ2-7,TRBD1,TRBV7-2,CASSFPGTGYEQYF,TGTGCCAGCAGCTTTCCCGGGACAGGCTACGAGCAGTACTTC
NA,TRBJ2-7,TRBD1,TRBV4-3,CASSQEGTDYEQYF,TGCGCCAGCAGCCAAGAGGGGACAGACTACGAGCAGTACTTC
NA,TRBJ2-7,NA,TRBV25-1,CASQQGLSYEQYF,TGTGCCAGCCAACAGGGCTTATCCTACGAGCAGTACTTC
NA,TRBJ1-1,NA,TRBV7-3,CASSLGAGMNTEAFF,TGTGCCAGCAGCTTAGGGGCAGGGATGAACACTGAAGCTTTCTTT
NA,TRBJ2-1,TRBD2,TRBV20-1,CSASRLAPDEQFF,TGCAGTGCTAGCAGACTAGCCCCCGATGAGCAGTTCTTC
NA,TRBJ1-2,NA,TRBV24-1,CATSEGIYGYTF,TGTGCCACCAGTGAAGGGATCTATGGCTACACCTTC
NA,TRBJ2-6,TRBD1,TRBV6-1,CASSTWTGDSGANVLTF,TGTGCCAGCAGTACGTGGACAGGGGACTCTGGGGCCAACGTCCTGACTTTC
NA,TRBJ2-7,TRBD1,TRBV20-1,CSAPTELRGFSSYEQYF,TGCAGTGCGCCGACAGAACTCAGGGGGTTTAGCTCCTACGAGCAGTACTTC
NA,TRBJ1-2,NA,TRBV7-8,CASSLGTRRRDGYTF,TGTGCCAGCAGCTTAGGGACACGACGACGCGATGGCTACACCTTC
NA,TRBJ2-1,NA,TRBV4-3,CASSQRLSSYNEQFF,TGCGCCAGCAGCCAACGACTCAGCTCCTACAATGAGCAGTTCTTC
NA,TRBJ2-1,TRBD2,TRBV20-1,CSARASGRYNEQFF,TGCAGTGCTAGGGCTAGCGGGCGATACAATGAGCAGTTCTTC
once,TRBJ2-6,NA,TRBV9,CASSVDYRSSGANVLTF,TGTGCCAGCAGCGTAGATTACAGAAGCTCTGGGGCCAACGTCCTGACTTTC
NA,TRBJ2-1,TRBD1,TRBV7-6,CASSSTGTGGINEQFF,TGTGCCAGCAGCTCCACCGGGACAGGGGGCATAAATGAGCAGTTCTTC
NA,TRBJ1-5,TRBD1,TRBV20-1,CSARGGRGQAMSNQPQHF,TGCAGTGCTAGAGGGGGGAGGGGACAGGCTATGAGCAATCAGCCCCAGCATTTT
NA,TRBJ2-5,NA,TRBV15,CATSRVDAFQETQYF,TGTGCCACCAGCAGAGTGGACGCCTTTCAAGAGACCCAGTACTTC
NA,TRBJ2-7,TRBD1,TRBV5-4,CASSKRSGTAYEQYF,TGTGCCAGCAGCAAACGATCCGGGACAGCCTACGAGCAGTACTTC
once,TRBJ2-3,NA,TRBV7-9,CASSFSVSVGVADTQYF,TGTGCCAGCAGCTTCTCGGTTTCAGTTGGCGTGGCAGATACGCAGTATTTT
NA,TRBJ2-5,NA,TRBV6-5,CASSYLGPRWGAEGTQYF,TGTGCCAGCAGTTACTTAGGTCCGCGATGGGGAGCCGAGGGGACCCAGTACTTC
NA,TRBJ1-2,NA,TRBV16,CASTKGLSRIGYTF,TGTGCCAGCACCAAAGGGTTGAGTCGGATCGGCTACACCTTC